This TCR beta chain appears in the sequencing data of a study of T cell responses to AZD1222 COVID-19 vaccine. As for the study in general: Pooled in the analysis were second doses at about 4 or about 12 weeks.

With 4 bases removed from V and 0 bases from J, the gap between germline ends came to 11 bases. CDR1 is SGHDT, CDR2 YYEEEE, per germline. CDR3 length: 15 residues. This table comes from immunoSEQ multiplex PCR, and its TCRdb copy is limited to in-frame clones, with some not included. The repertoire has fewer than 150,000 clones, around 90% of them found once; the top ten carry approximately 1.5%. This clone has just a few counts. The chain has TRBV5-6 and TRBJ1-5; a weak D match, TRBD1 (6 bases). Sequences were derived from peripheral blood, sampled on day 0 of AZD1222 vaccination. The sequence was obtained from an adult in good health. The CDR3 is CASSLGGLSNQPQHF. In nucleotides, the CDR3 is TGTGCCAGCAGCCTTGGGGGGCTTAGCAATCAGCCCCAGCATTTT.